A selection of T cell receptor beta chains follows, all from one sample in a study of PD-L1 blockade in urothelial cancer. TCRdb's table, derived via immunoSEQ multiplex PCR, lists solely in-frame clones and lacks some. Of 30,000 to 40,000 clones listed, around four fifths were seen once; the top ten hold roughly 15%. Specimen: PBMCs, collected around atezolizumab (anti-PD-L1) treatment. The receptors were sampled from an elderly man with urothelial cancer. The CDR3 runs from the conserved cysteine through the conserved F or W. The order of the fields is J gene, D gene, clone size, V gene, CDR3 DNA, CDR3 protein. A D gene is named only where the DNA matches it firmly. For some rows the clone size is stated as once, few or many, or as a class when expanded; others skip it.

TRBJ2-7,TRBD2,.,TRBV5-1,TGCGCCAGCAGCTTCGGGACTAAGAGTTACGAGCAGTACTTC,CASSFGTKSYEQYF
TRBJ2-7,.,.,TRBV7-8,TGTGCCAGCAGCTTAAGGGGCGAGCAGTACTTC,CASSLRGEQYF
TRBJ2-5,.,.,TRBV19,TGTGCCGCCGGGAGTCGAGGGCGGGGAGAGACCCAGTACTTC,CAAGSRGRGETQYF
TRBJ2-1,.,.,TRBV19,TGTGCCAGTAGTATTGGCAGGGGTAAGGAAAATGAGCAGTTCTTC,CASSIGRGKENEQFF
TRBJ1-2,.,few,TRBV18,TGTGCCAGCTCACCAAAGGCGGGGACCTCTATGAGAGGCTACACCTTC,CASSPKAGTSMRGYTF
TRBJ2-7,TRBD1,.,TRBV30,TGTGCCTGGAGTCGACAACAGGGGGCCTACGAGCAGTACTTC,CAWSRQQGAYEQYF
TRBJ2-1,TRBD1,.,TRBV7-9,TGTGCCAGTGCCCGAGACAGGGGTTACAATGAGCAGTTCTTC,CASARDRGYNEQFF
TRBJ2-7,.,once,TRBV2,TGTGCCAGCATCAGCTCCCCGGGGTCCTACGAGCAGTACTTC,CASISSPGSYEQYF
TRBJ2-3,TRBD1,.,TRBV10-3,TGTGCCATCAGTGCGGGACAGGCCACAGATACGCAGTATTTT,CAISAGQATDTQYF
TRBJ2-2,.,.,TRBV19,TGTGCCAGTAGTATAGTTGGAGGGGGCGAACTGTTTTTT,CASSIVGGGELFF
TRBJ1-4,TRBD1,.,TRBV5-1,TGCGCCAGCAGCTCCCGAACCTTACAGGGGATAACTAATGAAAAACTGTTTTTT,CASSSRTLQGITNEKLFF
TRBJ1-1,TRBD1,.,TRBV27,TGTGCCAGCAGTAACAGGGGCCCGAACACTGAAGCTTTCTTT,CASSNRGPNTEAFF
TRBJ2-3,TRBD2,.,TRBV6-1,TGTGCCAGCAGTGGACTAGCGGGAGGGCCAGATACGCAGTATTTT,CASSGLAGGPDTQYF
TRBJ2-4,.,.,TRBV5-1,TGCGCCAGCCGACTGGCCGACGACATTCAGTACTTC,CASRLADDIQYF
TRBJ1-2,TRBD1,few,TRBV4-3,TGCGCCAGCAGCCAGGACAGGACTTCTAACTATGGCTACACCTTC,CASSQDRTSNYGYTF
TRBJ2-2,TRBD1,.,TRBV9,TGTGCCAGCAGCGCGTATACTCGGGACAGGGGCACCGGGGAGCTGTTTTTT,CASSAYTRDRGTGELFF
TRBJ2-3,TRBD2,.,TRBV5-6,TGTGCCAGCAGCTTGTGGGGAAAAACTAGCGGGAGCACAGATACGCAGTATTTT,CASSLWGKTSGSTDTQYF
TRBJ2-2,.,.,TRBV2,TGTGCCAGCAGCTCTGCAGGATACACCGGGGAGCTGTTTTTT,CASSSAGYTGELFF
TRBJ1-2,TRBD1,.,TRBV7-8,TGTGCCAGCATCCCGGGACAGGGCCTCGGAGGCTACACCTTC,CASIPGQGLGGYTF
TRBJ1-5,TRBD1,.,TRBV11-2,TGTGCCAGCAGCTTAGATCCCAGACAGGGACGGAGCAATCAGCCCCAGCATTTT,CASSLDPRQGRSNQPQHF
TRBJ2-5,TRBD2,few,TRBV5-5,TGTGCCAGCAGCCGTGACCAATTAGCGGGATTGGGGCAAGAGACCCAGTACTTC,CASSRDQLAGLGQETQYF
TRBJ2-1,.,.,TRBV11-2,TGTGCCAGCAGCTTAGGCGGGGCCAGCTCCTACAATGAGCAGTTCTTC,CASSLGGASSYNEQFF
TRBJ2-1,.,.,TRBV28,TGTGCCAGCGAACTCCCCTCCTACAATGAGCAGTTCTTC,CASELPSYNEQFF
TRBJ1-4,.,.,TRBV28,TGTGCCAGCTGCCCGGGGGGGCGAGGTGAAAAACTGTTTTTT,CASCPGGRGEKLFF
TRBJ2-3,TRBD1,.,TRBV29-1,TGCAGCGTTGAAGGTGGGGACAGGGCCACAGATACGCAGTATTTT,CSVEGGDRATDTQYF
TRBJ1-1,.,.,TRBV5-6,TGTGCCAGCAGCTTGGGGGCAGGTATCATGAACACTGAAGCTTTCTTT,CASSLGAGIMNTEAFF
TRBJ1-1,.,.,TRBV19,TGTGCCAGTAGTCCCGGGGGAAGGAACACTGAAGCTTTCTTT,CASSPGGRNTEAFF
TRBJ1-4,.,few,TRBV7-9,TGTGCCAGCAGCAACAGGGATGAAAAACTGTTTTTT,CASSNRDEKLFF
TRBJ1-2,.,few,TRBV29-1,TGCAGCGTCGGGGGGGGGAGCGGCTATGGCTACACCTTC,CSVGGGSGYGYTF
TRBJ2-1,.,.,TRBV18,TGTGCCAGCTCACCACCCGGCAGGGATGAGCAGTTCTTC,CASSPPGRDEQFF
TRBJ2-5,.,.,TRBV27,TGTGCCAGCAGTTTAGGAGCAGGGAGGTCGGAGACCCAGTACTTC,CASSLGAGRSETQYF
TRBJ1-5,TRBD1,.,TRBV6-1,TGTGCCAGCAGTGAAGGCCGCGGACAGGTGTTTAATCAGCCCCAGCATTTT,CASSEGRGQVFNQPQHF
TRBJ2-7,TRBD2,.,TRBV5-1,TGCGCCAGCAGGGCGACTAGCGGGAGCTACGAGCAGTACTTC,CASRATSGSYEQYF
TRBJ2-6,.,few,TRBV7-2,TGTGCCAGCAGCTTAGTGGGGGCCGCTCCGGGGGCCAACGTCCTGACTTTC,CASSLVGAAPGANVLTF
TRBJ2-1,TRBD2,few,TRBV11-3,TGTGCCAGCAGCTTATTTAGTCTAGCGGGCAATGAGCAGTTCTTC,CASSLFSLAGNEQFF
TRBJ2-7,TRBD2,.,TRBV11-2,TGTGCCAGCAGCTTAGCGGGGACTAGCTCCTACGAGCAGTACTTC,CASSLAGTSSYEQYF
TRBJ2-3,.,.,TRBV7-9,TGTGCCAGCAGCTTATCGTACACAGATACGCAGTATTTT,CASSLSYTDTQYF
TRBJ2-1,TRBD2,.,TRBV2,TGTGCCAGCAGTGAAAACCACGGGAGGGGGTCCTACAATGAGCAGTTCTTC,CASSENHGRGSYNEQFF
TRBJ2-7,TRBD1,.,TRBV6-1,TGTGCCAGCAGAGGACAGGGGGCTCTCCACGAGCAGTACTTC,CASRGQGALHEQYF
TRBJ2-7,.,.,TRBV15,TGTGCCACCAGCAGAGAGAGGGTCTACGAGCAGTACTTC,CATSRERVYEQYF
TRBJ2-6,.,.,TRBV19,TGTGCCAGTCGGCCGCGGGGAAGGGCCAACGTCCTGACTTTC,CASRPRGRANVLTF
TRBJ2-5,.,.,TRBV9,TGTGCCAGCAGCCTGTCAGGGGTCGGCGAGACCCAGTACTTC,CASSLSGVGETQYF
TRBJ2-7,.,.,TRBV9,TGTGCCAGCAGCCCGAAGGGGGGGCCGGGGTTGTGGGAGCAGTACTTC,CASSPKGGPGLWEQYF
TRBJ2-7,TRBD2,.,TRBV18,TGTGCCAGCTCGGACATAGGGCTAGCGGGAAACGAGCAGTACTTC,CASSDIGLAGNEQYF